This TCR beta chain appears in the sequencing data of a study of T cell responses to AZD1222 COVID-19 vaccine. Turning to this clone: The antigen remains unidentified.

The data were produced by immunoSEQ multiplex PCR, yet TCRdb's version contains in-frame clones alone and is incomplete. The table lists about 42,000 clones, roughly 84% of them singletons. The junction had 4 bases not matched to a gene; V was cut back by 0 bases and J by 6 bases. CDR3 length: 15 residues. CDR1 and CDR2 (germline): MNHEY, SVGAGI. Findings of the study overall: Clonal diversity was possibly underestimated; the donors were predominantly white British and more often female. After the peak T cell response, and only then, were repertoires sampled. In the spike-specific TCR repertoire, nearly half reportedly target unmutated variant regions. Spike was spanned by vaccine-associated CD4 TCRs, which were dominant at 160-218 and 743-854.

This material consisted of peripheral blood, taken 28 days after the second AZD1222 dose. The V gene is TRBV6-5, the J gene TRBJ1-4; 7 nucleotides agree with TRBD1. The sequence derives from an adult who received the AZD1222 COVID-19 vaccine. This chain's CDR3 is CASSYSGTADEKLFF. The CDR3 nucleotides are TGTGCCAGCAGTTACTCGGGGACAGCAGATGAAAAACTGTTTTTT.